This T cell receptor beta chain was recovered during a study of PD-1 blockade in classical Hodgkin lymphoma. Study results and limitations: Nivolumab starters within 1 year of ASCT were excluded. Similar baseline diversity was found in complete responders and newly diagnosed patients.

Germline CDR1 SGHTA, CDR2 FQGNSA. V lost 0 bases and J 7 bases, leaving 6 bases between the germline ends. There are 13 residues in the CDR3. Note on this clone: Its antigen is not identified.

Profiling relied on immunoSEQ multiplex PCR, and the TCRdb table lists in-frame clones only, not all of them. The sample shows around 60,000 clones, roughly nine tenths of them seen only once. Described time point: cycle 4 day 1 (C4D1), after less than 7 weeks of nivolumab. Following autologous stem cell transplantation, relapse occurred in every patient, and exposure to brentuximab vedotin varied. When best responses were assessed, they were complete response, partial response or progressive disease. This material consisted of peripheral blood mononuclear cells (PBMCs), taken before the fourth cycle of nivolumab. This receptor was obtained from a human donor with classical Hodgkin lymphoma. The chain carries TRBV7-2 and TRBJ2-2; D ambiguous. CDR3 coding DNA: TGTGCCAGCAGCTTAGCGGTGGGCGGGGAGCTGTTTTTT. Its translation: CASSLAVGGELFF.